The rows below give T cell receptor beta chains drawn from one sample of a study of blood T cell repertoires in COVID-19. Sequenced by immunoSEQ multiplex PCR; TCRdb stores in-frame clones only, minus some. The table lists roughly 190,000 clones, around 81% of them singletons. Sequencing was performed on peripheral blood. These receptors all come from a woman between 35 and 50 years old with COVID-19, enrolled during active disease. CDR3s include the opening cysteine and the closing phenylalanine or tryptophan. The order of the fields is clone size, D gene, V gene, J gene, CDR3 length, CDR3 protein, CDR3 DNA. A D gene is named only where the DNA matches it firmly. Size is stated for part of the rows, as once, few or many counts, or as a class when the clone is expanded.

>.|TRBD2|TRBV2|TRBJ2-5|14
CATMRLAGTETQYF
TGTGCCACGATGAGACTAGCGGGAACTGAGACCCAGTACTTC
>.|.|TRBV4-1|TRBJ1-1|16
CASSQDLARGRTEAFF
TGCGCCAGCAGCCAAGATCTCGCCAGGGGAAGAACTGAAGCTTTCTTT
>.|.|TRBV3-1/TRBV3-2|TRBJ2-7|15
CASSQAPGNPYEQYF
TGTGCCAGCAGCCAAGCTCCGGGAAACCCCTACGAGCAGTACTTC
>.|.|TRBV28|TRBJ2-5|13
CASSLAGAGTQYF
TGTGCCAGCAGTTTAGCGGGGGCTGGGACCCAGTACTTC
>once|.|TRBV20-1|TRBJ2-1|14
CSASGGRARIEQFF
TGCAGTGCTAGTGGTGGCAGGGCGAGAATTGAGCAGTTCTTC
>.|.|TRBV4-1|TRBJ1-5|15
CASSPSDSRNRPQHF
TGCGCCAGCAGCCCTTCGGACAGCAGAAACCGGCCCCAGCATTTT
>.|.|TRBV18|TRBJ2-1|16
CASSPRGRETYNEQFF
TGTGCCAGCTCACCACGTGGCAGGGAAACCTACAATGAGCAGTTCTTC
>.|TRBD2|TRBV11-3|TRBJ2-1|16
CASSSRLAGGPHEQFF
TGTGCCAGCAGCTCTCGACTAGCGGGAGGGCCTCATGAGCAGTTCTTC
>.|TRBD1|TRBV18|TRBJ1-2|18
CASSQTGTGGSVGYGYTF
TGTGCCAGCTCCCAAACCGGGACAGGGGGCTCGGTGGGCTATGGCTACACCTTC
>.|.|TRBV6-1|TRBJ1-6|14
CASSEIPLSAPLHF
TGTGCCAGCAGTGAAATACCCCTGTCGGCACCCCTCCACTTT
>.|.|TRBV28|TRBJ2-1|16
CASSPKRHTGSNEQFF
TGTGCCAGCAGTCCAAAACGGCATACAGGGTCCAATGAGCAGTTCTTC
>.|.|TRBV29-1|TRBJ1-1|12
CSGEEQNTEAFF
TGCAGCGGGGAGGAACAGAACACTGAAGCTTTCTTT
>.|TRBD2|TRBV7-9|TRBJ2-5|15
CASSLDHGRDATQYF
TGTGCCAGCAGCTTAGATCACGGGAGGGACGCGACCCAGTACTTC
>.|.|TRBV28|TRBJ2-5|14
CASSKRLQEETQYF
TGTGCCAGCAGTAAGAGACTTCAAGAAGAGACCCAGTACTTC
>.|.|TRBV19|TRBJ1-6|14
CASSIRSFNSPLHF
TGTGCCAGTAGTATTCGGTCATTTAATTCACCCCTCCACTTT
>once|.|TRBV6-1|TRBJ2-7|12
CASSEFGVEQYF
TGTGCCAGCAGTGAATTCGGGGTCGAGCAGTACTTC
>few|.|TRBV9|TRBJ1-2|15
CASSFTTGTGGGYTF
TGTGCCAGCAGCTTTACTACAGGGACGGGAGGTGGCTACACCTTC
>.|TRBD1|TRBV10-3|TRBJ1-1|13
CAISEGQGTEAFF
TGTGCCATCAGTGAGGGACAGGGGACTGAAGCTTTCTTT
>.|TRBD2|TRBV19|TRBJ2-5|19
CASSRLPGLAGVVGETQYF
TGTGCCAGTAGTAGACTACCTGGACTAGCGGGAGTCGTAGGGGAGACCCAGTACTTC
>.|.|TRBV27|TRBJ1-6|15
CASSPLAGARSPLHF
TGTGCCAGCAGTCCTCTGGCAGGGGCTCGTTCACCCCTCCACTTT
>.|TRBD2|TRBV30|TRBJ2-1|14
CAWSLQGLAGKQFF
TGTGCCTGGAGTTTACAGGGACTAGCGGGCAAGCAGTTCTTC
>.|TRBD1|TRBV24-1|TRBJ2-7|13
CATGGQGEDEQYF
TGTGCCACCGGGGGACAGGGGGAGGACGAGCAGTACTTC
>.|TRBD1|TRBV7-9|TRBJ1-1|15
CASSDRQGFNTEAFF
TGTGCCAGCAGCGACCGACAGGGGTTCAATACTGAAGCTTTCTTT
>many|.|TRBV16|TRBJ1-2|13
CASSRDTIYGYTF
TGTGCCAGCAGTCGGGACACCATCTATGGCTACACCTTC
>few|.|TRBV25-1|TRBJ2-1|14
CASSESGSNNEQFF
TGTGCCAGCAGTGAATCGGGTTCTAACAATGAGCAGTTCTTC
>.|TRBD2|TRBV19|TRBJ2-1|16
CASKDMGGRTGNEQFF
TGTGCCAGTAAAGATATGGGCGGGAGGACCGGCAATGAGCAGTTCTTC